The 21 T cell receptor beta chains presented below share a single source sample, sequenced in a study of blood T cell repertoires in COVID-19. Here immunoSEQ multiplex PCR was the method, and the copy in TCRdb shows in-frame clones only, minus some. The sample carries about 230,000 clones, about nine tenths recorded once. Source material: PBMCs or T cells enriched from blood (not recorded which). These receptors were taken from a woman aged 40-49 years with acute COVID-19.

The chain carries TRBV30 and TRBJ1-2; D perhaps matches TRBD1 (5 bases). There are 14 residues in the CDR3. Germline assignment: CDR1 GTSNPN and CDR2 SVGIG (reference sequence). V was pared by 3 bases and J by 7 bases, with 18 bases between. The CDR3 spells CAWSPLTMGGGYTF. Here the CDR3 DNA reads TGTGCCTGGAGCCCACTTACGATGGGGGGTGGCTACACCTTC.

CDR3 in amino acids: CATSDSLAGSRIYNEQFF. For the CDR3, the DNA is TGTGCCACCAGTGACAGTCTAGCGGGAAGTCGGATTTACAATGAGCAGTTCTTC. The chain uses TRBV24-1 and TRBJ2-1, with 9 bases aligning to TRBD2. V was clipped by 4 bases and J by 4 bases; unmatched bases: 13. The CDR3 has 18 residues. Germline V gene data show CDR1 as KGHDR and CDR2 as SFDVKD.

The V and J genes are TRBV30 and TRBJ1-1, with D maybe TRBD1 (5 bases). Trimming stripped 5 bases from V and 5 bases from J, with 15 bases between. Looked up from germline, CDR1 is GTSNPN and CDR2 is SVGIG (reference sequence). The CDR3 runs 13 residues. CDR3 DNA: TGTGCCTGGGACGAACAGGTCGGGACTGAAGCTTTCTTT. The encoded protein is CAWDEQVGTEAFF.

DNA for the CDR3: TGTGCCAGCAGCCCAGCGGGGGGGCCTGAAGATACGCAGTATTTT. Amino acids: CASSPAGGPEDTQYF. V usage is TRBV7-9 and J usage is TRBJ2-3, with TRBD2 matching 10 bases. CDR1 is SEHNR, CDR2 FQNEAQ, per germline (reference sequence). Trimming removed 5 bases from V and 5 bases from J; junction bases left unmatched: 7. This CDR3 is 15 amino acids long. The complete variable domain, with remaining parts taken from reference TRBV7-9 and TRBJ2-3, reads DTGVSQNPRHKITKRGQNVTFRCDPISEHNRLYWYRQTLGQGPEFLTYFQNEAQLEKSRLLSDRFSAERPKGSFSTLEIQRTEQGDSAMYLCASSPAGGPEDTQYFGPGTRLTVL.

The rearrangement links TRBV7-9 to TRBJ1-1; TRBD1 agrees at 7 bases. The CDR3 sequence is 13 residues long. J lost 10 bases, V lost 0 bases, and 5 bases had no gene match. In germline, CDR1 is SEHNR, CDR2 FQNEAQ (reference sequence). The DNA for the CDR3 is TGTGCCAGCAGCTTAGCTCAGGCAGGGGGAGCTTTCTTT. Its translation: CASSLAQAGGAFF.

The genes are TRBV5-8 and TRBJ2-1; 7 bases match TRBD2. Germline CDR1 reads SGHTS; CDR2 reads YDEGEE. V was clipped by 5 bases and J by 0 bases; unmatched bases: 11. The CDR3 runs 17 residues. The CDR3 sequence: CASRSSSGSSSYNEQFF. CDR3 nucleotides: TGTGCCAGCAGATCTTCTAGCGGTTCCAGCTCCTACAATGAGCAGTTCTTC.

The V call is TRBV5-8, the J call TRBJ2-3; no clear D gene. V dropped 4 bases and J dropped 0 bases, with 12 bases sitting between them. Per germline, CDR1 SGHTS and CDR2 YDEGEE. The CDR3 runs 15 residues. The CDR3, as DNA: TGTGCCAGCAGCCAGCTAGGAGTCAGCACAGATACGCAGTATTTT. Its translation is CASSQLGVSTDTQYF.

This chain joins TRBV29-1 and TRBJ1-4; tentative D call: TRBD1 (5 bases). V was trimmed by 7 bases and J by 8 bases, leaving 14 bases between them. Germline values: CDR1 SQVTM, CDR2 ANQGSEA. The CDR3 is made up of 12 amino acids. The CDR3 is CSAATVNEKLFF. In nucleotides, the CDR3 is TGCAGCGCGGCGACAGTAAACGAAAAACTGTTTTTT.

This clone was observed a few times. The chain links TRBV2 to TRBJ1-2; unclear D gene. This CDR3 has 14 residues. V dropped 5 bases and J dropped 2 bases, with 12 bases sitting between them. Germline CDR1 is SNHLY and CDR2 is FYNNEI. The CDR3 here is CASSRETGNYGYTF. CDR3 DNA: TGTGCCAGCAGTCGGGAAACGGGGAACTATGGCTACACCTTC.

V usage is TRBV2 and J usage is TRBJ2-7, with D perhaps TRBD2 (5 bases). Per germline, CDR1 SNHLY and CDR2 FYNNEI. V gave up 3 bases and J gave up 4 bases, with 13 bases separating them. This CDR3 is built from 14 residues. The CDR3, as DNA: TGTGCCAGCAGTGATCGGGGTCCCTTATACGAGCAGTACGTC. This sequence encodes CASSDRGPLYEQYV.

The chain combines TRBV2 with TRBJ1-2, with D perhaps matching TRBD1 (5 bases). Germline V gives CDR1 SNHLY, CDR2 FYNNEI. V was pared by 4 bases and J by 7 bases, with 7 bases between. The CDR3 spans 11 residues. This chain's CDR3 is CASSGQFGYTF. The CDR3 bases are TGTGCCAGCAGTGGACAGTTTGGCTACACCTTC.

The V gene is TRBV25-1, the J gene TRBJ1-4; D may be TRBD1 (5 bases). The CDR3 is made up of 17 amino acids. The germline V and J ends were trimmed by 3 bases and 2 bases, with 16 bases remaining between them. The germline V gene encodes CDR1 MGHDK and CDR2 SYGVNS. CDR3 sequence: CASSEGRGKGTNEKLFF. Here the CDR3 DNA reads TGTGCCAGCAGTGAGGGGAGGGGTAAAGGCACTAATGAAAAACTGTTTTTT.

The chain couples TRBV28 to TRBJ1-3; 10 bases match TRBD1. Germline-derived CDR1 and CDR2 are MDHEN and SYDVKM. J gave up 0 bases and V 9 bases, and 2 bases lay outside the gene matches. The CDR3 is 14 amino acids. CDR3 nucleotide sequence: TGTGCCAGTCGGGACAGGGGCTCTGGAAACACCATATATTTT. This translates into CASRDRGSGNTIYF.

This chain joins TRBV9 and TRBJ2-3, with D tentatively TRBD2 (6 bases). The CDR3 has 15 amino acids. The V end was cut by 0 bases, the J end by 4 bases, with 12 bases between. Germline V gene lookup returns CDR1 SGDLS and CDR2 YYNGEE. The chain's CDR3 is CASSVGRGSADTQYF. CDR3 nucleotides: TGTGCCAGCAGCGTAGGGAGGGGATCGGCAGATACGCAGTATTTT.

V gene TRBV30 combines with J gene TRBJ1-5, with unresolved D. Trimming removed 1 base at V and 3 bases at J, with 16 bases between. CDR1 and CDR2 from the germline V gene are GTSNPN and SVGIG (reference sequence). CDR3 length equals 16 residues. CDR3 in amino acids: CAWSASVRGSNQPQHF. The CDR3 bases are TGTGCCTGGAGTGCATCCGTACGAGGTTCCAATCAGCCCCAGCATTTT.

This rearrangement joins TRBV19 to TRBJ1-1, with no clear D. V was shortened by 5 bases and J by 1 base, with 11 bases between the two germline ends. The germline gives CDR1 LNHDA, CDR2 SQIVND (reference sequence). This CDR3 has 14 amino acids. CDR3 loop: CASSFLAKNTEAFF. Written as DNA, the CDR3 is TGTGCCAGTAGTTTCCTGGCAAAGAACACTGAAGCTTTCTTT.

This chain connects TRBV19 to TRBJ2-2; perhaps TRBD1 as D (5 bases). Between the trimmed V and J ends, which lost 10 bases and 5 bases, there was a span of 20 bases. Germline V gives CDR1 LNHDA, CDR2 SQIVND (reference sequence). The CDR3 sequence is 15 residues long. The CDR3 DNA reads TGTGCCACTGTAGTCGGTCCAGGGTCGACCGGGGAGCTGTTTTTT. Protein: CATVVGPGSTGELFF. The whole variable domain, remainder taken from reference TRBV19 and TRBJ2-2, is DGGITQSPKYLFRKEGQNVTLSCEQNLNHDAMYWYRQDPGQGLRLIYYSQIVNDFQKGDIAEGYSVSREKKESFPLTVTSAQKNPTAFYLCATVVGPGSTGELFFGEGSRLTVL.

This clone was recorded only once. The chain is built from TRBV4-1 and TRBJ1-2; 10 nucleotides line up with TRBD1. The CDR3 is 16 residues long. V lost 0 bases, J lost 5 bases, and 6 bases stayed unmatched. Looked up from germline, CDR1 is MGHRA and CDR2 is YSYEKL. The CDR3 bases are TGCGCCAGCAGCCAAGATACGGGACAGGGGACATATGGCTACACCTTC. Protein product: CASSQDTGQGTYGYTF.

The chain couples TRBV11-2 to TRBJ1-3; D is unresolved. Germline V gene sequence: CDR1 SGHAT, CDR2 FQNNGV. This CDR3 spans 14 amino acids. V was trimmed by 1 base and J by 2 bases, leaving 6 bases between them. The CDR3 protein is CASSLATAGNTIYF. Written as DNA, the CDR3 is TGTGCCAGCAGCTTAGCCACAGCTGGAAACACCATATATTTT.

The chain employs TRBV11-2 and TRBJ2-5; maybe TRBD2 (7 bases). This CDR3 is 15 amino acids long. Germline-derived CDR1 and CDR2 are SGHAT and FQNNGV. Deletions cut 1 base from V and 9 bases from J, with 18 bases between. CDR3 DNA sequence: TGTGCCAGCAGCTTAGTTGGGGGGGCCCCCCGGGCCCAGTACTTC. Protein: CASSLVGGAPRAQYF.

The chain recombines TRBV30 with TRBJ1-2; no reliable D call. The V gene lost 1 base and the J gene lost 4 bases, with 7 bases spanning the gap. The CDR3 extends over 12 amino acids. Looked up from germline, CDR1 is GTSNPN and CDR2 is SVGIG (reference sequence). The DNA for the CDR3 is TGTGCCTGGAGTGGTACATCCTATGGCTACACCTTC. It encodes CAWSGTSYGYTF.